Given below is one T cell receptor (beta chain) in context. TCRdb reprocessed the 5' RACE reads via MiXCR and lists one record per CDR3 protein. Of approximately 230,000 distinct CDR3 sequences in the sample, roughly 15% were seen once. This specimen comes from a study of T-cell memory formation after mild COVID-19. Study context: In these data, TCR clusters were largely donor specific.

Germline V gene lookup returns CDR1 LGHDT and CDR2 YNNKEL (reference sequence). CDR3 length equals 14 residues. The V and J ends lost 0 bases and 9 bases respectively, with 9 bases between them. This chain links TRBV3-1 with TRBJ1-6; D may be TRBD1 (5 bases). Sequenced: PBMCs or a T cell subset sorted from them (not recorded which). This clonotype was obtained from a man aged 18 to 29 who had mild COVID-19 (a few samples of this study predate the infection). Cell type and time point are not known. The chain's CDR3 is CASSQERGSSPLHF. The CDR3 DNA reads as TGTGCCAGCAGCCAAGAAAGGGGATCTTCACCCCTCCACTTT.